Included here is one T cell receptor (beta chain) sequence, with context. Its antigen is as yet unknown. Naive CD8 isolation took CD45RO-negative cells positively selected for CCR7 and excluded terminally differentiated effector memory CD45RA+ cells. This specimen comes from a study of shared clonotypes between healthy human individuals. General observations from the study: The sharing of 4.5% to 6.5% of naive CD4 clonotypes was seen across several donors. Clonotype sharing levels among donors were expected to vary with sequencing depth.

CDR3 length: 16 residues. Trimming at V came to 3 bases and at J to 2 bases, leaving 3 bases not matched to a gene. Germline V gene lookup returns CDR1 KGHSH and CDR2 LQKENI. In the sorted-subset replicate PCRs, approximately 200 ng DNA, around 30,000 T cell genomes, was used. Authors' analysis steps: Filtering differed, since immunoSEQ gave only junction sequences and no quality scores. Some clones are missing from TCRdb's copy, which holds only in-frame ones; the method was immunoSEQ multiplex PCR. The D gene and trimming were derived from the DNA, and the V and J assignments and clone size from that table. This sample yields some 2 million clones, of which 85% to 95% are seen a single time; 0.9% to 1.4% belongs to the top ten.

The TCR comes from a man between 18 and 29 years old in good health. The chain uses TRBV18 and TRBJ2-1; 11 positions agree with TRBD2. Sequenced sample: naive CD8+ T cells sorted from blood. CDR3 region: CASSPIAGGPYNEQFF. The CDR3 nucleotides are TGTGCCAGCTCACCCATAGCGGGAGGGCCCTACAATGAGCAGTTCTTC.